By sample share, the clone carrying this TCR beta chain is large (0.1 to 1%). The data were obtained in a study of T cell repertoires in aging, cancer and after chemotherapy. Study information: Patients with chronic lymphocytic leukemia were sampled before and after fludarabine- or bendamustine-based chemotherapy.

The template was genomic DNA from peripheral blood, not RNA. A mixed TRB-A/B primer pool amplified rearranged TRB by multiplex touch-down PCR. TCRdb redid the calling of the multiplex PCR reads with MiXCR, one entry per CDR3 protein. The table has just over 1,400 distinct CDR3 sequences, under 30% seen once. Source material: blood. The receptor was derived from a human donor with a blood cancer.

The CDR3 loop is CASSYVAEPPYNEQFF. The CDR3 nucleotides read TGTGCCAGCAGTTACGTGGCGGAACCACCCTACAATGAGCAGTTCTTC. The V gene is TRBV6-2 or TRBV6-3, the J gene TRBJ2-1, with no clear D. V lost 2 bases and J lost 2, with 13 bases in between. The CDR3 loop spans 16 amino acids. The V gene's germline CDR1 is MNHEY and CDR2 SVGEGT.